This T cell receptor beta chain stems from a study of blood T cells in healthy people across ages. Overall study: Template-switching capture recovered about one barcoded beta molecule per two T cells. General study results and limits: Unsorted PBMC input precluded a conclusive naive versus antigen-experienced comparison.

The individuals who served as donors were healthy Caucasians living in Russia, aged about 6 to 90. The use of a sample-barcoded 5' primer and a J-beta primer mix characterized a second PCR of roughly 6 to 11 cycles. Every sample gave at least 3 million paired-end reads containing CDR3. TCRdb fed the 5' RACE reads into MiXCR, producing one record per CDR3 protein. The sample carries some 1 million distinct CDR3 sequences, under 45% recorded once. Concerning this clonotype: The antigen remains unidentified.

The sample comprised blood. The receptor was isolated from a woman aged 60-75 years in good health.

In DNA, the CDR3 is TGTGCCAGCAGCACGACCATGCGGGAGGGCCTCTCCTACAATGAGCAGTTCTTC. Protein product: CASSTTMREGLSYNEQFF. V is TRBV6-1 and J is TRBJ2-1, with 9 bases fitting TRBD2. With V trimmed by 6 bases and J by 0 bases, 12 bases remained unmatched. This CDR3 region has 18 residues. Germline assignment: CDR1 MNHNS and CDR2 SASEGT.